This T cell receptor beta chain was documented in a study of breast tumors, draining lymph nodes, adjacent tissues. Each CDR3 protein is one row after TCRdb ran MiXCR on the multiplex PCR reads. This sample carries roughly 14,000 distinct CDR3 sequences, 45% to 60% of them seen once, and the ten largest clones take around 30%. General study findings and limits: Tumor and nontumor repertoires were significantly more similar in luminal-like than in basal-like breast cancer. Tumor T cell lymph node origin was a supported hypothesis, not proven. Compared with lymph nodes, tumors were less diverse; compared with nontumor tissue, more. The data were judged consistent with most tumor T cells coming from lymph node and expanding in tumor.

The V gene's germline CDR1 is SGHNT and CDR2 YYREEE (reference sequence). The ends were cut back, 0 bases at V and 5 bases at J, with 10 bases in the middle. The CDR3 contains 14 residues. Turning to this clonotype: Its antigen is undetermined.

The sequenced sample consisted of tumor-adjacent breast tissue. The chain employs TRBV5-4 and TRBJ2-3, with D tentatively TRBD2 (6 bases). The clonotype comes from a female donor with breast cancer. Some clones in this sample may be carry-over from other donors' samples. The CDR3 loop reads CASSLGGAGDTQYF. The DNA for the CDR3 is TGTGCCAGCAGCTTGGGCGGGGCTGGAGATACGCAGTATTTT.